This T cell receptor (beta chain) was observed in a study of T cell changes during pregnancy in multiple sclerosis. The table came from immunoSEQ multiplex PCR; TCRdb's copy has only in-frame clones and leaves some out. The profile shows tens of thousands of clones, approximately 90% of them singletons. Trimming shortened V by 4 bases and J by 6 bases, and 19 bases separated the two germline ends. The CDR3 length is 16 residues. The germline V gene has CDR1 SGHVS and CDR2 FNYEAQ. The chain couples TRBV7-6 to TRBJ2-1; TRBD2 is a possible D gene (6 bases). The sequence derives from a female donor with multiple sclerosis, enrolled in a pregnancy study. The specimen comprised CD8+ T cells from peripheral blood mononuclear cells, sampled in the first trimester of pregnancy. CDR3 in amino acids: CASSSPFGGMVNEQFF. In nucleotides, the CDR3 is TGTGCCAGCAGCTCCCCTTTCGGAGGGATGGTCAATGAGCAGTTCTTC.